The present T cell receptor beta chain was sequenced within a study of cytotoxic CD8 clonotypes in ibrutinib-treated CLL. Study results and limitations: Clonality (at baseline) was higher than in age-matched healthy donors and tracked circulating CD8+ T-cell counts. Clonotypes that were public were uncommon, and they contracted or stayed stable on treatment. Timing of sampling differed between sustained-remission and progressing patients.

From cryopreserved PBMCs came roughly 2 micrograms of genomic DNA used for TCR beta libraries. The repertoire was sequenced with immunoSEQ multiplex PCR; TCRdb's copy has only in-frame clones and lacks some. In the table there are about 12,000 clones, 62% of which are singletons. This clone was seen a few times. Antigen unknown. Here the sequenced sample was PBMCs, taken before ibrutinib treatment. The TCR sequence derives from a human donor with chronic lymphocytic leukemia.

CDR3 loop: CASSGGDSTDTQYF. The CDR3 DNA sequence: TGTGCCAGTAGCGGGGGGGATAGCACAGATACGCAGTATTTT. The V gene is TRBV5-4, the J gene TRBJ2-3; 11 bases agree with TRBD2. Germline assignment: CDR1 SGHNT and CDR2 YYREEE (reference sequence). The CDR3 is made up of 14 amino acids. Germline trimming cut 8 bases from V and 0 bases from J; bases unmatched to any gene: 2.